This T cell receptor beta chain comes out of a study of CD8 T cells in ankylosing spondylitis. This clonotype was recorded at least ten times. The antigen is not known. Study results and caveats: There were earlier reports of some motif variants in reactive arthritis synovial fluid and blood. The study identified a TCR beta motif of several highly homologous variants that appeared characteristic of ankylosing spondylitis blood. Significant enrichment of disease-linked clones was reported in matched ankylosing spondylitis synovial fluid.

Using quantitative 5'-RACE with molecular barcodes, the authors made TCR beta libraries. Via MiXCR, TCRdb re-called the 5' RACE reads, giving one row per CDR3 protein. Of some 180,000 distinct CDR3 sequences in the sample, approximately 18% were seen once. Trimming cost V 6 bases and J 2 bases, with 13 bases left between them. This CDR3 region has 14 residues. What was sequenced was blood, either unsorted or a sorted T cell fraction (not recorded which). The receptor's source is a male donor under 35 with ankylosing spondylitis or in good health (not recorded which). The chain joins TRBV12-3 or TRBV12-4 to TRBJ1-1, with D tentatively TRBD1 (6 bases). DNA of the CDR3: TGTGCCAGCAGGACTACAGGGTATAACACTGAAGCTTTCTTT. This codes for CASRTTGYNTEAFF.